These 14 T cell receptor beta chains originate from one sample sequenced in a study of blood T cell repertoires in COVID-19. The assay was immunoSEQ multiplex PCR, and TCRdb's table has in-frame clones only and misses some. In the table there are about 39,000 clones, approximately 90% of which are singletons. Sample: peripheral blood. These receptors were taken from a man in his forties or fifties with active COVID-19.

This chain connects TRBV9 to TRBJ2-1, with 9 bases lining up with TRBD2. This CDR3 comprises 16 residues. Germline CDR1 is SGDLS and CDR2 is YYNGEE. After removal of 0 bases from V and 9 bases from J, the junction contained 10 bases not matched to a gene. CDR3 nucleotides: TGTGCCAGCAGCGTAGAGATGCGGGAGGGCCGGAGTGAGCAGTTCTTC. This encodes CASSVEMREGRSEQFF.

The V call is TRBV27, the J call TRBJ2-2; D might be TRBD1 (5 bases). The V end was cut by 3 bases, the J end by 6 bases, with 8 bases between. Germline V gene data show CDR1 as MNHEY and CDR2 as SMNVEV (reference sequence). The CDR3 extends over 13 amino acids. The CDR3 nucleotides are TGTGCCAGCAGTTTTAGGGGCTCCGGGGAGCTGTTTTTT. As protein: CASSFRGSGELFF.

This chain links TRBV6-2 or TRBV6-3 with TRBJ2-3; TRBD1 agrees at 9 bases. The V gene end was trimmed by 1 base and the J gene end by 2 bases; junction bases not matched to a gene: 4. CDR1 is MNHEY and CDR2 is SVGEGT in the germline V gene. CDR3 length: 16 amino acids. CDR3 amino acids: CASSYWDREPTDTQYF. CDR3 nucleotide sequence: TGTGCCAGCAGTTACTGGGACAGGGAGCCCACAGATACGCAGTATTTT.

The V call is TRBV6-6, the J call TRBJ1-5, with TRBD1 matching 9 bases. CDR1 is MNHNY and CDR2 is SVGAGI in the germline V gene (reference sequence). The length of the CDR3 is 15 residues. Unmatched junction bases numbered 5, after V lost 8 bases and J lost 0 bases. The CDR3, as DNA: TGTGCCAGCCGACAGGGGGAGTATAGCAATCAGCCCCAGCATTTT. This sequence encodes CASRQGEYSNQPQHF.

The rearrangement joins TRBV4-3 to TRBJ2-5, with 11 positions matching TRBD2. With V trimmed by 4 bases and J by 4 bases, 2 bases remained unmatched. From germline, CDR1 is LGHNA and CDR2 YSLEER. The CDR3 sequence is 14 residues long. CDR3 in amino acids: CASSPTSGRETQYF. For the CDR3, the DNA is TGCGCCAGCAGCCCCACTAGCGGGAGAGAGACCCAGTACTTC.

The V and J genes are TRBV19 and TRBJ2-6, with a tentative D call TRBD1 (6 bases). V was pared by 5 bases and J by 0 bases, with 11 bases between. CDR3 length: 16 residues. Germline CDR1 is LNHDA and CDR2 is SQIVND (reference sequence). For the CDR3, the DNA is TGTGCCAGTAGTCATCACAGGGACTCTGGGGCCAACGTCCTGACTTTC. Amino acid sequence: CASSHHRDSGANVLTF.

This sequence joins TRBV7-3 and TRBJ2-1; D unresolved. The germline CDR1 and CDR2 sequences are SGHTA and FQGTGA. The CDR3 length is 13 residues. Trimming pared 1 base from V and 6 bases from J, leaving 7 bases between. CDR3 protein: CASSLISANEQFF. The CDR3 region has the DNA TGTGCCAGCAGCTTAATAAGCGCCAATGAGCAGTTCTTC.

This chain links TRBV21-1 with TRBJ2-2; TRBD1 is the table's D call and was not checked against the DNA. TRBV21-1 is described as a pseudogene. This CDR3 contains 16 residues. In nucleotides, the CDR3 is TGTGCCAGCATCACGGGGGACAGGTTTCGATCCGGGGAGCTGTTTTTT. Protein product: CASITGDRFRSGELFF.

CDR3 in amino acids: CSVSTSGSFSDTQYF. CDR3 bases: TGCAGCGTTTCGACTAGCGGGAGTTTTTCAGATACGCAGTATTTT. The V gene is TRBV29-1, the J gene TRBJ2-3; 12 nucleotides line up with TRBD2. Germline V gene data show CDR1 as SQVTM and CDR2 as ANQGSEA. The CDR3 length is 15 residues. The trim removed 5 bases at V and 4 bases at J, leaving 7 bases unmatched.

CDR3 DNA sequence: TGTGCCAGCAGTTTACGGGACAGGGTGGGGCAGTTCTTC. It encodes CASSLRDRVGQFF. The chain has TRBV27 and TRBJ2-1, with TRBD1 matching 9 bases. J was trimmed by 12 bases and V by 2 bases; bases with no gene match: 5. The V gene's germline CDR1 is MNHEY and CDR2 SMNVEV (reference sequence). The CDR3 consists of 13 residues.

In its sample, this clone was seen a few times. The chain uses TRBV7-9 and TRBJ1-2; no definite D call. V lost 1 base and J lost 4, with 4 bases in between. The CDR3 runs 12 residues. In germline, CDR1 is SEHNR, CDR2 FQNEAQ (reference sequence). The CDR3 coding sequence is TGTGCCAGCAGCTTAGAAGCCTATGGCTACACCTTC. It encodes CASSLEAYGYTF. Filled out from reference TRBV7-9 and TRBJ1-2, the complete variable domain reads DTGVSQNPRHKITKRGQNVTFRCDPISEHNRLYWYRQTLGQGPEFLTYFQNEAQLEKSRLLSDRFSAERPKGSFSTLEIQRTEQGDSAMYLCASSLEAYGYTFGSGTRLTVV.

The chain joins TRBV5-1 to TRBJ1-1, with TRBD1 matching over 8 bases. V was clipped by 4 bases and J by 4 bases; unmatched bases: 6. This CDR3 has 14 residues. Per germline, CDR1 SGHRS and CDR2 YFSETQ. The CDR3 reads CASSPSDRGTEAFF. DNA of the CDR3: TGCGCCAGCAGCCCCTCTGACAGGGGCACTGAAGCTTTCTTT.

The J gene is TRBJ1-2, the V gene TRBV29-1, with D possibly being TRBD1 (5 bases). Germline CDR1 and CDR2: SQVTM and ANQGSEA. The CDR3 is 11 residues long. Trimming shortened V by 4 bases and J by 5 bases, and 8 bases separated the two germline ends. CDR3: CSVVSGYGYTF. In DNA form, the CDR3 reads TGCAGCGTTGTTTCAGGGTATGGCTACACCTTC.

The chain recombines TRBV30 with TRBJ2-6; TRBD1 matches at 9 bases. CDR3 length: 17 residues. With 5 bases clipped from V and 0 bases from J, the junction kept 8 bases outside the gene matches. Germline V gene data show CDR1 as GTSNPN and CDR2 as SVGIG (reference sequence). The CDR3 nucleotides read TGTGCCTGGGGGACGGGGACAGGGAACTCTGGGGCCAACGTCCTGACTTTC. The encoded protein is CAWGTGTGNSGANVLTF.